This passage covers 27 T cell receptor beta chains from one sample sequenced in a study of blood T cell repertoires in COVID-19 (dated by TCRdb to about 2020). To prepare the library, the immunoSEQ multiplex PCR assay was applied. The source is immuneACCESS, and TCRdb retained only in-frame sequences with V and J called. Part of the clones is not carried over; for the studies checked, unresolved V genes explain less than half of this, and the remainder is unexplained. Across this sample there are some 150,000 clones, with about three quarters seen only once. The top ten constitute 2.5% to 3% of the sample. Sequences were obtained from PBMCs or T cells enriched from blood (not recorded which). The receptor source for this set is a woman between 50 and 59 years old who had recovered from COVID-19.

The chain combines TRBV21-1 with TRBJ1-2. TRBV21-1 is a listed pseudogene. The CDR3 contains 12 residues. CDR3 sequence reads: CASSKGESYISF. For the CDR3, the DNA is TGTGCCAGCAGCAAAGGGGAGTCCTACATTTCCTTC.

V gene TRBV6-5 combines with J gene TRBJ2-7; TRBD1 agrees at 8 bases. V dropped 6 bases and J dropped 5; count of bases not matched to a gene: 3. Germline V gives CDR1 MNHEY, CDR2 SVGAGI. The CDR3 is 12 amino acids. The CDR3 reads CASRDRGDEQYF. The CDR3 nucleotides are TGTGCCAGCAGAGACAGGGGTGACGAGCAGTACTTC.

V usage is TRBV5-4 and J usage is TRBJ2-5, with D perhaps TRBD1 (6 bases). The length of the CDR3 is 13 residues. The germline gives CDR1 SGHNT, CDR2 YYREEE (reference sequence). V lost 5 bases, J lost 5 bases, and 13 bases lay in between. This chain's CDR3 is CASRLTGLETQYF. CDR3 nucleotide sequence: TGTGCCAGCAGGTTAACAGGGTTGGAGACCCAGTACTTC.

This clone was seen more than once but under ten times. The CDR3, as DNA: TGTGCCAGCTCACCGTCGGGGGGGAATGAGCAGTTCTTC. Translation: CASSPSGGNEQFF. The chain is built from TRBV18 and TRBJ2-1; the match to TRBD2 covers 8 bases. Germline CDR1 reads KGHSH; CDR2 reads LQKENI. Unmatched junction bases numbered 2, after V lost 3 bases and J lost 7 bases. This CDR3 region has 13 residues.

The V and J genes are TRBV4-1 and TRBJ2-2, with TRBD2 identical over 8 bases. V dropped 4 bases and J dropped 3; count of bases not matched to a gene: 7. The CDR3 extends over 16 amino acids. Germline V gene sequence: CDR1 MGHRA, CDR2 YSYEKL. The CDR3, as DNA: TGCGCCAGCAGCCCGTTGAGCGGGAGAGACACCGGGGAGCTGTTTTTT. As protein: CASSPLSGRDTGELFF.

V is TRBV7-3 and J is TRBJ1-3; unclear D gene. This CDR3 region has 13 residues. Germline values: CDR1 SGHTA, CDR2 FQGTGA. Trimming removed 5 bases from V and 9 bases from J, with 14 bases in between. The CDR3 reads CASSPGARGTIYF. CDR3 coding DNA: TGTGCCAGCAGCCCCGGCGCTCGGGGCACCATATATTTT.

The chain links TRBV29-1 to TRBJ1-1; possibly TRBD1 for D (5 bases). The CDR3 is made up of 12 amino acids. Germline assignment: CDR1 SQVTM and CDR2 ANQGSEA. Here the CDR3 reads CPARQGKTEAFF. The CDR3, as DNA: TGCCCGGCGCGGCAGGGAAAGACTGAAGCTTTCTTT.

CDR3 residues: CASSLGPIAGGLDTQYF. CDR3 bases: TGTGCCAGCAGCTTAGGCCCCATTGCGGGAGGGCTAGATACGCAGTATTTT. The chain recombines TRBV7-8 with TRBJ2-3; 9 bases match TRBD2. The CDR3 has 17 amino acids. J gave up 5 bases and V 1 base, and 10 bases lay outside the gene matches. The germline V gene encodes CDR1 SGHVS and CDR2 FQNEAQ.

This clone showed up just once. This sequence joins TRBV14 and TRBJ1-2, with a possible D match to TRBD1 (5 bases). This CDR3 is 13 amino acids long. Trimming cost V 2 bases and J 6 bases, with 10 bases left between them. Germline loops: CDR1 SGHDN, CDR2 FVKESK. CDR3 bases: TGTGCCAGCAGCCAACAGGGTTGGGATGGCTACACCTTC. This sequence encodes CASSQQGWDGYTF.

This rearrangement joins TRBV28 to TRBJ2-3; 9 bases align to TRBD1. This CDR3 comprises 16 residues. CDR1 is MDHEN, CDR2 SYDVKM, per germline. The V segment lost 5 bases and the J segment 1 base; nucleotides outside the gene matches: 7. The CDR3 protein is CASSPWTGVGTDTQYF. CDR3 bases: TGTGCCAGCAGTCCGTGGACAGGGGTGGGCACAGATACGCAGTATTTT.

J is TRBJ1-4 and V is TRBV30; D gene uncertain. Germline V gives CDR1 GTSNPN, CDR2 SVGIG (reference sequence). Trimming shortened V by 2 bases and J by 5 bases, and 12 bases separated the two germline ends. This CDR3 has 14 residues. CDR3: CAWSPALLNEKLFF. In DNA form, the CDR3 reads TGTGCCTGGAGTCCAGCACTACTGAATGAAAAACTGTTTTTT.

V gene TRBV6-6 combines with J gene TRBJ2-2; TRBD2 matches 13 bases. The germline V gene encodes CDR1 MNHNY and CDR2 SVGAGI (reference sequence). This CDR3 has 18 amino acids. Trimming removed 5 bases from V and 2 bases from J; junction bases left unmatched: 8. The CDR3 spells CASSRTSGSDYNTGELFF. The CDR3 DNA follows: TGTGCCAGCAGTCGGACTAGCGGGAGTGACTATAACACCGGGGAGCTGTTTTTT.

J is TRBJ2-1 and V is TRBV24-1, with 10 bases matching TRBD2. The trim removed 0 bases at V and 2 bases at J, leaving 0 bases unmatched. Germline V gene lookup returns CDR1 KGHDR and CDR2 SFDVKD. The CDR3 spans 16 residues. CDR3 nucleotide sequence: TGTGCCACCAGTGATTTGCTAGCGGGGGCCTACAATGAGCAGTTCTTC. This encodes CATSDLLAGAYNEQFF.

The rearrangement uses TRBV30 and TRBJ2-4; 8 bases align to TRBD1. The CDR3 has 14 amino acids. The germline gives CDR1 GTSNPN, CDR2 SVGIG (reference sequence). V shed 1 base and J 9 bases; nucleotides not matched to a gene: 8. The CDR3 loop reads CAWSAWTGLGIQYF. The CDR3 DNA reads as TGTGCCTGGAGTGCATGGACAGGGCTGGGCATTCAGTACTTC.

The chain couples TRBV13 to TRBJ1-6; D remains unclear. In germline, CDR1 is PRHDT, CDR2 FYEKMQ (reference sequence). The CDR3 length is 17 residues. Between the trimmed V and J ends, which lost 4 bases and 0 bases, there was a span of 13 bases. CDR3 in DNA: TGTGCCAGCAGCTCCTCAGAGGTCAGCTCCTATAATTCACCCCTCCACTTT. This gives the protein CASSSSEVSSYNSPLHF.

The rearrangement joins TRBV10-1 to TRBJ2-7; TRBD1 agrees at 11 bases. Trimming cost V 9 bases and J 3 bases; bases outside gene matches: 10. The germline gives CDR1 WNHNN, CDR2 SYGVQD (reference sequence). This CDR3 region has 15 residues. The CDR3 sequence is CARSWRGTGGYEQYF. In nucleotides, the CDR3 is TGCGCCAGAAGTTGGAGAGGGACAGGGGGCTACGAGCAGTACTTC.

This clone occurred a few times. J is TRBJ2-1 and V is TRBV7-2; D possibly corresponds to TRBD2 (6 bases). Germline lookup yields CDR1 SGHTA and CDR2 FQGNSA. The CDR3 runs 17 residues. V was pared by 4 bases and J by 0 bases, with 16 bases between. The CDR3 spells CASSWAGRAGSYNEQFF. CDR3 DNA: TGTGCCAGCAGCTGGGCGGGGCGCGCGGGCTCCTACAATGAGCAGTTCTTC.

The CDR3 bases are TGTGCCACCAGTCCGGGACAGAACACCGGGGAGCTGTTTTTT. Its translation: CATSPGQNTGELFF. V gene TRBV24-1 combines with J gene TRBJ2-2; D might be TRBD1 (6 bases). The V and J ends lost 6 bases and 1 base respectively, with 8 bases between them. Germline values: CDR1 KGHDR, CDR2 SFDVKD. This CDR3 is 14 amino acids long.

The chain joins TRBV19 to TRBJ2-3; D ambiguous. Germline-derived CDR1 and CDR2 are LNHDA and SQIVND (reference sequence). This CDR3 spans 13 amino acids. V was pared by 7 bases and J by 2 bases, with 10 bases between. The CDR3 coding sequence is TGTGCCAGTATGGGCCGGCTCACAGATACGCAGTATTTT. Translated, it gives CASMGRLTDTQYF. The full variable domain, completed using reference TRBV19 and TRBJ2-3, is DGGITQSPKYLFRKEGQNVTLSCEQNLNHDAMYWYRQDPGQGLRLIYYSQIVNDFQKGDIAEGYSVSREKKESFPLTVTSAQKNPTAFYLCASMGRLTDTQYFGPGTRLTVL.

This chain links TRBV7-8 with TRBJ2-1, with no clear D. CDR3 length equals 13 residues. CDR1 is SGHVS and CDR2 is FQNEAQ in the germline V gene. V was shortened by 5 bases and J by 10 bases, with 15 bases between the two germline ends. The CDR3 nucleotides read TGTGCCAGCAGCCTCGGTGGGTCAGGCGAGCAGTTCTTC. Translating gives CASSLGGSGEQFF.

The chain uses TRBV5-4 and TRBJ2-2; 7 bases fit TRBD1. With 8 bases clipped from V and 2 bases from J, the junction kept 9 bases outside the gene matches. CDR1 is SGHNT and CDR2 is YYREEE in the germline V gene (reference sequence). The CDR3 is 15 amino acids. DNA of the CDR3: TGTGCCAGTACTACAGGGGCCCAAAACACCGGGGAGCTGTTTTTT. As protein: CASTTGAQNTGELFF.

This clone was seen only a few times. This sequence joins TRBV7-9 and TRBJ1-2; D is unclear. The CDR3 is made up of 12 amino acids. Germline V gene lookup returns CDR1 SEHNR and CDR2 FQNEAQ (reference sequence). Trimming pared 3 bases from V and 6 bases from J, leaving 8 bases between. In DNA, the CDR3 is TGTGCCAGCAGCTTGGCCAACCATGGCTACACCTTC. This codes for CASSLANHGYTF.

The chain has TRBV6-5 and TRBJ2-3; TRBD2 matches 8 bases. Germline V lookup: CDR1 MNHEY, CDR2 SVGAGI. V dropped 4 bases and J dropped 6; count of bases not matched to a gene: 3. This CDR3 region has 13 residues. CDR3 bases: TGTGCCAGCAGTTCGCGACTAGCGGATACGCAGTATTTT. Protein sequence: CASSSRLADTQYF.

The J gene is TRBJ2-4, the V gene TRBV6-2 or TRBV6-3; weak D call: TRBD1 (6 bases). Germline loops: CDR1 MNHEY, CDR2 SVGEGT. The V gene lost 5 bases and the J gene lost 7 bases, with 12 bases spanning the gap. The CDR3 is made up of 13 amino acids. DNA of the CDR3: TGTGCCAGCAGTACAGGGTCTGGTAACATTCAGTACTTC. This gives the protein CASSTGSGNIQYF.

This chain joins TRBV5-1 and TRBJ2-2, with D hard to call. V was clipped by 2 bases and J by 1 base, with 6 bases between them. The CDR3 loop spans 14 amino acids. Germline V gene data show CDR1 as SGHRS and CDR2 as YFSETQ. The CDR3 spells CASSFPQNTGELFF. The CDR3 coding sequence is TGCGCCAGCAGCTTCCCCCAGAACACCGGGGAGCTGTTTTTT. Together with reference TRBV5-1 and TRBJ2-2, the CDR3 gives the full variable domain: KAGVTQTPRYLIKTRGQQVTLSCSPISGHRSVSWYQQTPGQGLQFLFEYFSETQRNKGNFPGRFSGRQFSNSRSEMNVSTLELGDSALYLCASSFPQNTGELFFGEGSRLTVL.

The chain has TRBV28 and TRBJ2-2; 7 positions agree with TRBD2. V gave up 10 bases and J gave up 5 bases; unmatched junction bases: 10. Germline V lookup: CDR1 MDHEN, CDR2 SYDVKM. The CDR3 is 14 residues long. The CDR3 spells CATERDRRTGELFF. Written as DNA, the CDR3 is TGTGCCACCGAGCGGGACCGACGGACCGGGGAGCTGTTTTTT.

CDR3 residues: CASSEYLYRGNTDTQYF. The CDR3 nucleotides read TGCGCCAGCAGTGAGTATCTCTACAGGGGGAACACAGATACGCAGTATTTT. The chain carries TRBV10-2 and TRBJ2-3; 8 bases are shared with TRBD1. Trimming at V came to 1 base and at J to 2 bases, leaving 8 bases not matched to a gene. The CDR3 is 17 amino acids. Germline V gene lookup returns CDR1 WSHSY and CDR2 SAAADI.